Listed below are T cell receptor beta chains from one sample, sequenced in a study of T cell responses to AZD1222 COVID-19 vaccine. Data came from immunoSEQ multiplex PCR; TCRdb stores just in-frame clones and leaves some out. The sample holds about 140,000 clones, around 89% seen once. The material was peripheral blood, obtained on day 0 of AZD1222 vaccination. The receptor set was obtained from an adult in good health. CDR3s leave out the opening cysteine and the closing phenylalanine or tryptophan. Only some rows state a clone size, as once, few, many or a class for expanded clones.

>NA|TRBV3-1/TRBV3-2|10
ASSQGTYGYT
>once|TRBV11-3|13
ASSFGGPGTDTQY
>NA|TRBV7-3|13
ASSSTGVPTGELF
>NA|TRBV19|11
ALREKGKETQY
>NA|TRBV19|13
ASSIRGDSGNTIY
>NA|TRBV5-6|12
ASSFRGATYEQY
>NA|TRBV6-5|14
ASSYSGPRAGEKLF
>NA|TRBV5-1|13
ASSFDRALGGTQY
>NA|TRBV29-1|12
SVTGHLHNYGYT
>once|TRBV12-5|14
ASGLVLRGANYGYT
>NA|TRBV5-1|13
ASSLGGGLADTQY
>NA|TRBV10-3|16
AISESILGQGPNRPQH
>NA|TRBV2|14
ASRELAGGPSGELF
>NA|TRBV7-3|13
ASSPWRGGRDEQF
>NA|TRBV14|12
ASTQGQLNTEAF
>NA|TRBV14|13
ASSLGTLSTDTQY
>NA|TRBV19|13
ASSIRGTANTEAF
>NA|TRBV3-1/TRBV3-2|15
ASSQVSRTGTDTEAF
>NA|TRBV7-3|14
ASSLLAGGQADTQY
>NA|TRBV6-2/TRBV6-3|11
ASSLGRRGGYT
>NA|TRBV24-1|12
ATSDARVADTQY
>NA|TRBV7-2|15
ASSLRTSGSIFNEQF
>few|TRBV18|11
ASSPRTTGELF
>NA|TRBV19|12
ASSGETPNTEAF
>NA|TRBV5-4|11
AWKRDGNQPQH
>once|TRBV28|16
ASSPRPGRDRGLEKLF
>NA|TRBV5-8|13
ASSLFRGVHYGYT
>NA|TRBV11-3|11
ASSLVSGTEAF
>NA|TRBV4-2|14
ASSKPGLAGEETQY
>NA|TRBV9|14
ASSVGGGAGSETQY
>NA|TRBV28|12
ASSLYGTSAEQY
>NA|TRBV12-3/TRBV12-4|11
ASSPTSGSPLH
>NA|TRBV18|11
ASSPSVGYGYT
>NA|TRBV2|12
ASSDRTGVRGYT
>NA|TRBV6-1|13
ASSEQGAVNQPQH
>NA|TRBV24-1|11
ATSAGSVYGYT
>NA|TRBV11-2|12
ATEGGGSTYGYT
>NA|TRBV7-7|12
ASSPRPRRGTQY
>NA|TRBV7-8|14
ASSLEGGNIYNEQF
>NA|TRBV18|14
ASSPPIRVSGNTIY
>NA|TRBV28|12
ASSEGGEKETQY
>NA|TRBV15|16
ATSRERAAPSGANVLT
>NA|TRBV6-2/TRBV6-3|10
ASSYGGLPQH